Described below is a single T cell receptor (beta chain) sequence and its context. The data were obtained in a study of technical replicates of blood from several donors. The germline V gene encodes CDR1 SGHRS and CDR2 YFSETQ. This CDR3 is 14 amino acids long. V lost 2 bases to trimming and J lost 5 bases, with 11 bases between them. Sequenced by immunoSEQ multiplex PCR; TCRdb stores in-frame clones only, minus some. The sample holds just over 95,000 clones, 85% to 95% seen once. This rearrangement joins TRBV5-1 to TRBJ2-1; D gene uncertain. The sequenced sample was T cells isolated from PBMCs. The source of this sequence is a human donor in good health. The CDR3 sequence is CASSFDGEDNEQFF. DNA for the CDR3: TGCGCCAGCAGCTTTGATGGTGAGGACAATGAGCAGTTCTTC.